The 7 T cell receptor beta chains presented below share a single source sample, sequenced in a study of CD8 T cells in Susac syndrome. Random hexamers served to reverse transcribe roughly 0.5 to 1 ug RNA. TCRdb itself ran the immunoSEQ multiplex PCR reads through MiXCR, one entry per CDR3 protein. The table lists about 240,000 distinct CDR3 sequences, 90% to 96% of them singletons. The sample comprised CD4+ T cells from PBMCs. Receptors originate from a human donor with Susac syndrome.

The rearrangement links TRBV28 to TRBJ2-7; 7 bases are shared with TRBD1. Germline CDR1 and CDR2: MDHEN and SYDVKM. V lost 3 bases, J lost 3 bases, and 5 bases stayed unmatched. CDR3 length: 14 amino acids. The CDR3 DNA reads TGTGCCAGCAGTTTGGGACAGTCCCTCTACGAGCAGTACTTC. Its protein product is CASSLGQSLYEQYF.

This clonotype was observed once. CDR3 nucleotides: TGCAGCGTTGAAGTTTCCGGGACAGGGGTTTACGAGCAGTACTTC. Encoded protein: CSVEVSGTGVYEQYF. This chain joins TRBV29-1 and TRBJ2-7, with 10 nucleotides matching TRBD1. J was trimmed by 4 bases and V by 1 base; bases with no gene match: 7. The CDR3 spans 15 residues. Germline assignment: CDR1 SQVTM and CDR2 ANQGSEA.

CDR3 in amino acids: CASSELGTGSDYEQYF. CDR3 sequence (DNA): TGTGCCAGCAGTGAACTTGGGACAGGGTCTGATTACGAGCAGTACTTC. The chain combines TRBV25-1 with TRBJ2-7, with 9 nucleotides matching TRBD1. CDR3 size: 16 residues. V dropped 2 bases and J dropped 4; count of bases not matched to a gene: 9. The germline V gene has CDR1 MGHDK and CDR2 SYGVNS.

J is TRBJ2-1 and V is TRBV20-1; TRBD2 matches at 15 bases. Trimming took 3 bases from V and 7 from J; bases not matched to a gene: 7. CDR1 is DFQATT and CDR2 is SNEGSKA in the germline V gene (reference sequence). The CDR3 sequence is 16 residues long. The CDR3 bases are TGCAGTGCTAGCCCCTTGGGACTAGCGGGAGGTAATGAGCAGTTCTTC. Protein product: CSASPLGLAGGNEQFF.

This chain uses TRBV27 with TRBJ2-1; TRBD2 agrees at 10 bases. The CDR3 contains 13 residues. V dropped 7 bases and J dropped 3; count of bases not matched to a gene: 0. Germline CDR1 is MNHEY and CDR2 is SMNVEV (reference sequence). CDR3 protein: CASTSGSYNEQFF. The CDR3 DNA reads as TGTGCCAGCACTAGCGGGAGCTACAATGAGCAGTTCTTC.

The chain couples TRBV30 to TRBJ1-5; D gene uncertain. V shed 0 bases and J shed 0 bases, with 6 bases lying between them. Germline V gene data show CDR1 as GTSNPN and CDR2 as SVGIG (reference sequence). This CDR3 spans 14 amino acids. The CDR3 here is CAWSVRVSNQPQHF. The CDR3 coding sequence is TGTGCCTGGAGTGTAAGGGTTAGCAATCAGCCCCAGCATTTT.

This chain uses TRBV7-8 with TRBJ2-7; no firm D call. Per germline, CDR1 SGHVS and CDR2 FQNEAQ. This CDR3 contains 13 residues. The V gene lost 0 bases and the J gene lost 3 bases, with 6 bases spanning the gap. CDR3 nucleotides: TGTGCCAGCAGCTTAGCGGTCAGCTACGAGCAGTACTTC. Protein sequence: CASSLAVSYEQYF.